Below, 4 T cell receptor beta chains from the same sample are listed, as sequenced in a study of T-cell memory formation after mild COVID-19. One entry per CDR3 protein, called by TCRdb with MiXCR from the 5' RACE reads. The sample records some 210,000 distinct CDR3 sequences, roughly a tenth being singletons. Source material: PBMCs or a T cell subset sorted from them (not recorded which). The receptors shown here come from a man in his late teens or twenties who had mild COVID-19 (a few samples of this study predate the infection). Cell type and time point are not known.

This clonotype was seen more than once but under ten times. The V and J genes are TRBV5-1 and TRBJ2-5, with D unresolved. Germline V CDR1 and CDR2: SGHRS, YFSETQ. The CDR3 sequence is 15 residues long. The V end lost 3 bases, the J end lost 5 bases, and 17 bases lay between the germline ends. The CDR3 DNA is TGCGCCAGCAGCTCCGATGGGATGTCGATGGAGACCCAGTACTTC. The encoded protein is CASSSDGMSMETQYF.

This clonotype was counted ten times or more. The gene calls are TRBV28 and TRBJ1-2, with a tentative D call TRBD1 (5 bases). Germline CDR1 and CDR2: MDHEN and SYDVKM. The CDR3 extends over 14 amino acids. The V and J ends lost 8 bases and 7 bases respectively, with 20 bases between them. CDR3 sequence: CASGRGTALGGYTF. Here the CDR3 DNA reads TGTGCCAGCGGGCGAGGGACCGCACTCGGTGGCTACACCTTC.

This clonotype was seen only a few times. The CDR3 reads CATSRRGAEQFF. In DNA form, the CDR3 reads TGTGCCACCAGCAGAAGGGGGGCTGAGCAGTTCTTC. The chain is built from TRBV15 and TRBJ2-1; perhaps D is TRBD1 or TRBD2 (6 bases each). V was pared by 2 bases and J by 9 bases, with 8 bases between. The CDR3 is made up of 12 amino acids. Germline V gene sequence: CDR1 LNHNV, CDR2 YYDKDF (reference sequence).

The CDR3 sequence is CASKLARGPDTQYF. The CDR3 DNA is TGTGCCAGCAAACTAGCGAGGGGGCCAGATACGCAGTATTTT. The V gene is TRBV7-2, the J gene TRBJ2-3, with D perhaps TRBD1 or TRBD2 (7 bases each). V was pared by 7 bases and J by 4 bases, with 15 bases between. The CDR3 is made up of 14 amino acids. Germline loops: CDR1 SGHTA, CDR2 FQGNSA.